This is a list of T cell receptor beta chains from one sample in a study of cytomegalovirus exposure and HLA in healthy donors. Data came from immunoSEQ multiplex PCR; TCRdb stores just in-frame clones and leaves some out. Here the sample spans some 330,000 clones, 86% being singletons. The sequenced material came from PBMCs. These receptors all come from a woman aged 18-29 years in good health and CMV-seronegative. CDR3s leave out the opening cysteine and the closing phenylalanine or tryptophan.

V	J	CDR3
TRBV2	TRBJ2-5	ASSEGLAGGETQY
TRBV27	TRBJ1-5	ASSPTGSYSNQPQH
TRBV6-6	TRBJ1-1	ASSSAGTEAF
TRBV6-6	TRBJ1-2	ASRKNQGSLRYGYT
TRBV27	TRBJ1-2	ASSIQGLDGYT
TRBV9	TRBJ1-5	ASSAGGAGNQPQH
TRBV27	TRBJ2-1	ASRWTSENNEQF
TRBV10-3	TRBJ2-3	ATQWTDTQY
TRBV29-1	TRBJ2-2	SVELGQSNTGELF
TRBV10-3	TRBJ1-5	AISDRDSGNQPQH
TRBV6-4	TRBJ2-2	ASSDSSLAGELF
TRBV7-2	TRBJ2-3	ATSRTLATDTQY